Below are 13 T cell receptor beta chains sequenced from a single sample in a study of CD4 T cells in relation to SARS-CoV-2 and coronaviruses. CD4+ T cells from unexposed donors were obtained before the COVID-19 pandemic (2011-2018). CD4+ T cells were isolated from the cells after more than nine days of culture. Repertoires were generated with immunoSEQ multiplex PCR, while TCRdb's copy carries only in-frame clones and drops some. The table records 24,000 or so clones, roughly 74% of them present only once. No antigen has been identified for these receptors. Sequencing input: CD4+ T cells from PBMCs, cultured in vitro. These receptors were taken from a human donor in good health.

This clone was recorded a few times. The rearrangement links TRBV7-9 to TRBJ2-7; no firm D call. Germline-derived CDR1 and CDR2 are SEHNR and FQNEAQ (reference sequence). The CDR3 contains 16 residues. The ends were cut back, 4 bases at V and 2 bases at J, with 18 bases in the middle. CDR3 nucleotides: TGTGCCAGCAGCTCATACTCAGGCAAGTTCGCCTACGAGCAGTACTTC. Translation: CASSSYSGKFAYEQYF.

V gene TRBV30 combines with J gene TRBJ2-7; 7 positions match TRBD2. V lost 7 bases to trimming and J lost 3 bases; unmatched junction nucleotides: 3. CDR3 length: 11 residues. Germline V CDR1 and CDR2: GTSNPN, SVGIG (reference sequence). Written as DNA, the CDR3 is TGTGCCTTTTGGACTAGCTACGAGCAGTACTTC. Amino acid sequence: CAFWTSYEQYF.

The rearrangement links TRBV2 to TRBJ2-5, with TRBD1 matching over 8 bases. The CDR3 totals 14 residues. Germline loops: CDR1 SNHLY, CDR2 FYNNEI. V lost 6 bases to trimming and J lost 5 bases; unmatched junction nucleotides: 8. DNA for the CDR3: TGTGCCAGCAGCCAGACAGGGGTGTGGGAGACCCAGTACTTC. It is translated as CASSQTGVWETQYF.

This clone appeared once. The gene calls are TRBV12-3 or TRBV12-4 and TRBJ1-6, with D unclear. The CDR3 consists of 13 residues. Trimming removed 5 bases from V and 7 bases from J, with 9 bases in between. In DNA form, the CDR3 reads TGTGCCAGCAGTAAGGACGTAAATTCACCCCTCCACTTT. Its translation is CASSKDVNSPLHF.

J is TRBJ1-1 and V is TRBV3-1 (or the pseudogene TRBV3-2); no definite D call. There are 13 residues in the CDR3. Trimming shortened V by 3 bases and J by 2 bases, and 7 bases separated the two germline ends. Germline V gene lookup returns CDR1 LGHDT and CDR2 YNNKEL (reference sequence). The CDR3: CASSQVTNTEAFF. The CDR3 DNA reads TGTGCCAGCAGCCAGGTCACAAACACTGAAGCTTTCTTT.

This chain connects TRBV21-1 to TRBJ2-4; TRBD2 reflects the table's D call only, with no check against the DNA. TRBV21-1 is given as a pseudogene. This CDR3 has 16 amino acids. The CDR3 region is CASRDGGYGAKNIQYF. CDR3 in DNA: TGTGCCAGCAGAGACGGGGGGTATGGCGCCAAAAACATTCAGTACTTC.

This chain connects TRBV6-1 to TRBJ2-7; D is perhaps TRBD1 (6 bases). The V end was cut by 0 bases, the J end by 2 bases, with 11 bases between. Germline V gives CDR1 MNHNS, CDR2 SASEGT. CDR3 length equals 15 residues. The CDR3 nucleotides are TGTGCCAGCAGTGAAGCCGGGACAAGGGCCTACGAGCAGTACTTC. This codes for CASSEAGTRAYEQYF.

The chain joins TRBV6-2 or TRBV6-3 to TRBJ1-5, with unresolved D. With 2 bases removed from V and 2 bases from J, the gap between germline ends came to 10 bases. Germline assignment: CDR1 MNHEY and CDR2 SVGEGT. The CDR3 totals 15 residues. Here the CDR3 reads CASSYASQGNQPQHF. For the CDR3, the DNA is TGTGCCAGCAGTTACGCGAGCCAGGGCAATCAGCCCCAGCATTTT.

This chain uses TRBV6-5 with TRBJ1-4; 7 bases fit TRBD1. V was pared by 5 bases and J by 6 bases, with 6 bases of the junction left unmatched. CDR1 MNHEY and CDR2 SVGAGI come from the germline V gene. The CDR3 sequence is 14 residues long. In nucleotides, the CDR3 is TGTGCCAGCAGTCCCGGGGACAGCGATGAAAAACTGTTTTTT. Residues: CASSPGDSDEKLFF.

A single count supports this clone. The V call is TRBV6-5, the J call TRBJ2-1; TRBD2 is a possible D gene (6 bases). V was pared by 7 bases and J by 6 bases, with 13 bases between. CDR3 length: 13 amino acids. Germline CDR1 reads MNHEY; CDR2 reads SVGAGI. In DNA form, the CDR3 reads TGTGCCAGCAAGGCGGGGAATAGCAATGAGCAGTTCTTC. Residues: CASKAGNSNEQFF.

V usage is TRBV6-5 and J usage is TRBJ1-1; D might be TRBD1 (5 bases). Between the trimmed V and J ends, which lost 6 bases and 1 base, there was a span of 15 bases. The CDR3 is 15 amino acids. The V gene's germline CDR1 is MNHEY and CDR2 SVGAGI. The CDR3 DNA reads TGTGCCAGCAGACCCGCGGTCAGGGCGAACACTGAAGCTTTCTTT. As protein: CASRPAVRANTEAFF.

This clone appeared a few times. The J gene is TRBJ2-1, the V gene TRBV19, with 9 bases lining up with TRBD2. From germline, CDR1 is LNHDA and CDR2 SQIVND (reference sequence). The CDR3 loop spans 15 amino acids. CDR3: CATSPLAGDYNEQFF. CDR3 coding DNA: TGTGCGACCTCACCTTTAGCGGGAGACTACAATGAGCAGTTCTTC.

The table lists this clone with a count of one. The CDR3 spells CASSTRRGVSSYNEQFF. The CDR3 nucleotides read TGTGCCAGCAGCACGAGGAGGGGGGTCAGCTCCTACAATGAGCAGTTCTTC. The chain uses TRBV11-3 and TRBJ2-1, with D perhaps being TRBD1 or TRBD2 (6 bases each). V was trimmed by 5 bases and J by 0 bases, leaving 17 bases between them. CDR1 and CDR2 (germline): SGHNT, YENEEA. CDR3 length: 17 amino acids.